The present T cell receptor (beta chain) was sequenced within a study of control samples from healthy donors and cancer patients. Clones were sequenced by immunoSEQ multiplex PCR, and TCRdb holds only the in-frame ones, with some missing. Of 200,000 to 250,000 clones in the sample, around 94% are singletons; the top ten hold approximately 1.5%. CDR1 is SQVTM, CDR2 ANQGSEA, per germline. This CDR3 is built from 15 residues. V gave up 7 bases and J gave up 0 bases; unmatched junction bases: 9. The clonotype originates from a man in his fifties in good health. The material sequenced was blood. The chain carries TRBV29-1 and TRBJ2-1; 7 bases match TRBD1. The CDR3 loop is CSGSRAGGSYNEQFF. CDR3 DNA sequence: TGCAGCGGATCCAGGGCAGGGGGCTCCTACAATGAGCAGTTCTTC.